The text below deals with one T cell receptor (beta chain). Data came from immunoSEQ multiplex PCR; TCRdb stores just in-frame clones and leaves some out. The repertoire holds under 90,000 clones, nearly 90% seen once, with less than 3% in the top ten. This record belongs to a study of blood T cell repertoires in COVID-19. The wider study: The United States, Italy and Spain provided the acute and convalescent COVID-19 samples. Sources were T cells, B-cell-depleted T cells, or PBMCs; the material itself was cDNA or gDNA.

Germline trimming cut 4 bases from V and 0 bases from J; bases unmatched to any gene: 9. In germline, CDR1 is MNHNS, CDR2 SASEGT. CDR3 length equals 18 residues. The chain has TRBV6-1 and TRBJ2-1; 10 bases are shared with TRBD2. Sequencing used peripheral blood. This clonotype was sampled from a man in his 70s with active or convalescent COVID-19. DNA for the CDR3: TGTGCCAGCAGTGCTACGGGACTAGCGCTGAGCTCCTACAATGAGCAGTTCTTC. Translating it yields CASSATGLALSSYNEQFF.